This is a list of T cell receptor beta chains from one sample in a study of long-term antiretroviral therapy in people with HIV. Only in-frame clones appear in the TCRdb table, and some are missing; sequencing was by immunoSEQ multiplex PCR. The table records more than 35,000 clones, 90% to 95% of them present only once. The sample consisted of unsorted PBMCs, taken 3.7 years after starting antiretroviral therapy. These receptors came from a woman in her forties or fifties with HIV. CDR3s include the opening cysteine and the closing phenylalanine or tryptophan. A D gene is named only where the DNA matches it firmly. A clone size is listed for some rows: how often the clone was seen (once, few, many), or a class if it is expanded.

length | size | J | D | V | DNA | CDR3
16 | . | TRBJ1-2 | . | TRBV10-3 | TGTGCCATCAGCTATACTACCGGGACAAATAACTATGGCTACACCTTC | CAISYTTGTNNYGYTF
14 | . | TRBJ2-7 | TRBD1 | TRBV7-9 | TGTGCCAGCAATAAGGCGGACAGGCAGAGAGAGCAGTACTTC | CASNKADRQREQYF
14 | . | TRBJ1-2 | . | TRBV18 | TGTGCCAGCTCACCAGCAGGGCCCTATAATGGCTACACCTTC | CASSPAGPYNGYTF
15 | once | TRBJ2-2 | . | TRBV5-5 | TGTGCCAGCAGCTACCGGACTGCAAACACCGGGGAGCTGTTTTTT | CASSYRTANTGELFF
15 | . | TRBJ2-3 | . | TRBV2 | TGTGCCAGGGGATCTCTGGGAAGGGGGGCCGATACGCAGTATTTT | CARGSLGRGADTQYF
15 | . | TRBJ1-6 | . | TRBV27 | TGTGCCAGCGTGAAATTACAGGATTGGGGTTCACCCCTCCACTTT | CASVKLQDWGSPLHF
16 | . | TRBJ2-5 | TRBD2 | TRBV5-8 | TGTGCCAGCAGCTTGGGGGCCAGCGGGGGGACGGAGACCCAGTACTTC | CASSLGASGGTETQYF
15 | . | TRBJ1-1 | . | TRBV14 | TGTGCCAGCAGCCAAGAAGTTTACAGGAACACTGAAGCTTTCTTT | CASSQEVYRNTEAFF
11 | . | TRBJ1-1 | . | TRBV7-9 | TGTGCCAGCAGAGAGGGGTTTGAAGCTTTCTTT | CASREGFEAFF
17 | . | TRBJ2-3 | TRBD2 | TRBV7-9 | TGTGCCAGCAGCTTAGTGAGGCCCGGGACTAGAACAGATACGCAGTATTTT | CASSLVRPGTRTDTQYF
15 | . | TRBJ2-1 | TRBD2 | TRBV5-1 | TGCGCCAGCAGCCTTATAGCGGGGGCAAACAATGAGCAGTTCTTC | CASSLIAGANNEQFF
16 | once | TRBJ2-3 | TRBD1 | TRBV6-5 | TGTGCCAGCAGTTCCGCGACAGGGTTCGGCACAGATACGCAGTATTTT | CASSSATGFGTDTQYF
16 | . | TRBJ1-4 | . | TRBV4-1 | TGCGCCAGCAGCCAAGAAATCAGGGGCCATAATCGGGAACTGTTTTTT | CASSQEIRGHNRELFF
12 | . | TRBJ1-2 | . | TRBV19 | TGTGCCAGTAGTTTGGCAAACTATGGCTACACCTTC | CASSLANYGYTF
13 | . | TRBJ1-1 | . | TRBV27 | TGTGCCAGCAGTTCCCGGATGAACACTGAAGCTTTCTTT | CASSSRMNTEAFF
12 | . | TRBJ1-2 | . | TRBV6-5 | TGTGCCTCCCGAGGCCGGGTCGATGGCTACACCTTC | CASRGRVDGYTF
15 | . | TRBJ1-2 | TRBD1 | TRBV7-2 | TGTGCCAGCAGCTTACGCGACAGGGTAAACTATGGCTACACCTTC | CASSLRDRVNYGYTF